The 24 T cell receptor beta chains below all came from one sample that was sequenced in a study of shared clonotypes between healthy human individuals. Assay: immunoSEQ multiplex PCR; the TCRdb copy retains only in-frame clones and omits some. Among around 700,000 clones listed, around two thirds were seen once. Specimen: memory CD4+ T cells sorted from blood. Subset indicated: CD45RA-negative fraction. These receptors were collected from a woman aged 25 to 45 in good health.

This chain's CDR3 is CAWSEGTPYEQYF. In DNA form, the CDR3 reads TGTGCCTGGAGTGAAGGAACGCCTTACGAGCAGTACTTC. The rearrangement links TRBV30 to TRBJ2-7, with D unclear. Germline-derived CDR1 and CDR2 are GTSNPN and SVGIG (reference sequence). The CDR3 runs to 13 residues. Trimming stripped 1 base from V and 4 bases from J, with 11 bases between.

CDR3 protein: CASSGTLYGYTF. The CDR3 coding sequence is TGTGCCAGCAGCGGGACACTCTATGGCTACACCTTC. The J gene is TRBJ1-2, the V gene TRBV28, with a weak D call TRBD1 (6 bases). CDR3 length: 12 amino acids. Germline assignment: CDR1 MDHEN and CDR2 SYDVKM. Trimming removed 6 bases from V and 4 bases from J, with 9 bases in between.

The CDR3: CAWSQAGPPREQYF. The CDR3 DNA reads TGTGCCTGGAGTCAAGCGGGACCCCCAAGAGAGCAGTACTTC. The chain recombines TRBV30 with TRBJ2-7, with 7 bases lining up with TRBD2. The CDR3 runs 14 residues. V lost 2 bases and J lost 7; bases outside the gene matches: 11. The germline CDR1 and CDR2 sequences are GTSNPN and SVGIG (reference sequence).

Concerning this clone: The same CDR3 also results from other DNA sequences found in this sample. The gene calls are TRBV18 and TRBJ2-3; D is possibly TRBD2 (6 bases). Germline V gene sequence: CDR1 KGHSH, CDR2 LQKENI. CDR3 size: 14 residues. V was clipped by 6 bases and J by 3 bases, with 13 bases between them. This CDR3 is CASSPNGGTDTQYF. In nucleotides, the CDR3 is TGTGCCAGCTCTCCGAATGGGGGGACAGATACGCAGTATTTT.

V gene TRBV28 combines with J gene TRBJ2-7; perhaps TRBD1 as D (6 bases). With 3 bases removed from V and 0 bases from J, the gap between germline ends came to 12 bases. Germline V gene sequence: CDR1 MDHEN, CDR2 SYDVKM. The CDR3 runs 15 residues. DNA for the CDR3: TGTGCCAGCAGTTTTGTCAGGGGACCCTCCTACGAGCAGTACTTC. It is translated as CASSFVRGPSYEQYF.

This clone has only one observation. The chain is built from TRBV4-1 and TRBJ2-7; 8 bases are shared with TRBD2. Losses at the gene ends were 0 bases for V and 8 bases for J; bases not matched to a gene: 9. Germline assignment: CDR1 MGHRA and CDR2 YSYEKL. The CDR3 is made up of 15 amino acids. The CDR3 loop reads CASSQEGREGRKQYF. As DNA, the CDR3 is TGCGCCAGCAGCCAAGAGGGACGGGAGGGCCGAAAGCAGTACTTC.

The rearrangement uses TRBV5-1 and TRBJ2-7, with D perhaps TRBD1 (6 bases). The CDR3 length is 14 residues. Germline assignment: CDR1 SGHRS and CDR2 YFSETQ. The ends were cut back, 4 bases at V and 2 bases at J, with 13 bases in the middle. The CDR3 sequence: CASSTRTAAYEQYF. As DNA, the CDR3 is TGCGCCAGCAGCACAAGGACAGCCGCCTACGAGCAGTACTTC.

Points on this clone: An end of the junction does not agree with germline; a read error may underlie this. V is TRBV27 and J is TRBJ1-1; no clear D gene. CDR3 length: 14 amino acids. Germline values: CDR1 MNHEY, CDR2 SMNVEV (reference sequence). In DNA, the CDR3 is TGTGCCAGCAGTTTAAACAGCCCTAACACTGAAGTTTTCTTT. Residues: CASSLNSPNTEVFF.

The chain is built from TRBV6-5 and TRBJ1-2; 9 positions match TRBD1. CDR1 and CDR2 from the germline V gene are MNHEY and SVGAGI. After removal of 4 bases from V and 7 bases from J, the junction contained 7 bases not matched to a gene. The CDR3 covers 14 residues. CDR3 DNA sequence: TGTGCCAGCAGTTTTCGGGACAGGGTATCTGGCTACACCTTC. Translation gives CASSFRDRVSGYTF.

This clone was found many times. The chain couples TRBV28 to TRBJ1-1, with D unresolved. From germline, CDR1 is MDHEN and CDR2 SYDVKM. The CDR3 covers 17 residues. V was trimmed by 5 bases and J by 0 bases, leaving 19 bases between them. CDR3 DNA: TGTGCCAGCAGTACCCGAGGTACCGGACGAATGAACACTGAAGCTTTCTTT. It yields the protein CASSTRGTGRMNTEAFF.

Here the CDR3 DNA reads TGTGCCAGCAGGGCAGGGCAGTCTAATTCACCCCTCCACTTT. It codes for CASRAGQSNSPLHF. V gene TRBV7-2 combines with J gene TRBJ1-6; TRBD1 is a possible D gene (5 bases). CDR3 length equals 14 residues. Germline V gene sequence: CDR1 SGHTA, CDR2 FQGNSA. Trimming pared 6 bases from V and 6 bases from J, leaving 12 bases between.

This sequence joins TRBV15 and TRBJ1-5; tentative D call: TRBD1 (6 bases). Trimming took off 0 bases at V and 3 bases at J, with 12 bases between the two ends. This CDR3 contains 16 residues. Germline V lookup: CDR1 LNHNV, CDR2 YYDKDF (reference sequence). Here the CDR3 reads CATSRETGKNNQPQHF. DNA of the CDR3: TGTGCCACCAGCAGAGAGACAGGCAAAAACAATCAGCCCCAGCATTTT.

This clone was counted only a few times. Other DNA sequences within the sample encode an identical CDR3. This chain uses TRBV5-1 with TRBJ1-1; D is ambiguous. Trimming pared 0 bases from V and 1 base from J, leaving 4 bases between. Germline values: CDR1 SGHRS, CDR2 YFSETQ. The length of the CDR3 is 13 residues. The CDR3 region is CASSLGANTEAFF. The DNA for the CDR3 is TGCGCCAGCAGCTTGGGGGCGAACACTGAAGCTTTCTTT.

The chain employs TRBV6-5 and TRBJ1-1, with 7 bases aligning to TRBD1. Germline CDR1 reads MNHEY; CDR2 reads SVGAGI. Trimming cost V 7 bases and J 11 bases; bases outside gene matches: 13. This CDR3 has 13 residues. In nucleotides, the CDR3 is TGTGCCAGCACCACCGGACAGGCCCGGTCGGCTTTCTTT. Translating it yields CASTTGQARSAFF.

The count of this clone is one. This chain connects TRBV5-1 to TRBJ2-2; 14 bases are shared with TRBD2. The V gene end was trimmed by 6 bases and the J gene end by 4 bases; junction bases not matched to a gene: 11. The CDR3 is made up of 18 amino acids. Germline V CDR1 and CDR2: SGHRS, YFSETQ. CDR3 residues: CASTGGTSGSFSTGELFF. The CDR3 DNA reads as TGCGCCAGCACTGGCGGGACTAGCGGGAGCTTTAGCACCGGGGAGCTGTTTTTT.

V is TRBV28 and J is TRBJ2-7; the match to TRBD2 covers 13 bases. The CDR3 is made up of 15 amino acids. V lost 6 bases to trimming and J lost 2 bases; unmatched junction nucleotides: 4. Germline V gives CDR1 MDHEN, CDR2 SYDVKM. CDR3: CASRRTSGSAYEQYF. CDR3 nucleotide sequence: TGTGCCAGCAGGCGGACTAGCGGGAGCGCCTACGAGCAGTACTTC.

This chain links TRBV28 with TRBJ2-7, with a weak D call TRBD2 (6 bases). Germline CDR1 MDHEN, CDR2 SYDVKM. V dropped 10 bases and J dropped 9 bases, with 28 bases sitting between them. The CDR3 is 15 residues long. CDR3 protein: CATRPHRETLVGQYF. The CDR3 DNA reads TGTGCCACCCGACCGCACCGGGAGACCCTAGTCGGGCAGTACTTC.

This chain uses TRBV29-1 with TRBJ1-3, with unresolved D. Trimming stripped 4 bases from V and 8 bases from J, with 12 bases between. CDR1 is SQVTM, CDR2 ANQGSEA, per germline. The CDR3 runs to 12 residues. The DNA for the CDR3 is TGCAGCGTTGGGCTCCCAGACGACACCATATATTTT. It is translated as CSVGLPDDTIYF. The full variable domain, completed using reference TRBV29-1 and TRBJ1-3, is SAVISQKPSRDICQRGTSLTIQCQVDSQVTMMFWYRQQPGQSLTLIATANQGSEATYESGFVIDKFPISRPNLTFSTLTVSNMSPEDSSIYLCSVGLPDDTIYFGEGSWLTVV.

The chain carries TRBV5-1 and TRBJ2-1; 8 positions agree with TRBD1. The V gene's germline CDR1 is SGHRS and CDR2 YFSETQ. This CDR3 comprises 15 residues. V lost 0 bases to trimming and J lost 7 bases; unmatched junction nucleotides: 6. For the CDR3, the DNA is TGCGCCAGCAGCTTGGGGGCAGGGGGCATGAATGAGCAGTTCTTC. Its translation is CASSLGAGGMNEQFF.

This clone was found a few times. V is TRBV30 and J is TRBJ1-4; the D is unclear. The germline V gene has CDR1 GTSNPN and CDR2 SVGIG (reference sequence). The CDR3 extends over 12 amino acids. Trimming stripped 4 bases from V and 3 bases from J, with 6 bases between. The CDR3 DNA reads TGTGCCTGGAAGGTAGCTAATGAAAAACTGTTTTTT. Translated, it gives CAWKVANEKLFF.

The chain carries TRBV18 and TRBJ2-7; D is unresolved. Germline V lookup: CDR1 KGHSH, CDR2 LQKENI. This CDR3 is built from 15 residues. Between the trimmed V and J ends, which lost 2 bases and 0 bases, there was a span of 11 bases. For the CDR3, the DNA is TGTGCCAGCTCACCAGACAACTATTTCTCCTACGAGCAGTACTTC. Protein sequence: CASSPDNYFSYEQYF.

This clone was observed a single time. The J gene is TRBJ1-5, the V gene TRBV29-1; the D gene is possibly TRBD1 (5 bases). The CDR3 runs 13 residues. Trimming shortened V by 0 bases and J by 4 bases, and 7 bases separated the two germline ends. Germline values: CDR1 SQVTM, CDR2 ANQGSEA. CDR3 sequence: CSVEEQDNQPQHF. The CDR3 region has the DNA TGCAGCGTTGAAGAACAGGATAATCAGCCCCAGCATTTT.

This clone turned up a few times. This chain connects TRBV6-5 to TRBJ1-2; no definite D call. From germline, CDR1 is MNHEY and CDR2 SVGAGI. Trimming shortened V by 3 bases and J by 6 bases, and 11 bases separated the two germline ends. This CDR3 spans 13 amino acids. The CDR3: CASSYRARDGYTF. DNA for the CDR3: TGTGCCAGCAGTTATAGGGCGCGGGATGGCTACACCTTC.

CDR3 sequence (DNA): TGCGCCAGCGCAGCGTCACTAGCGGTTGAGACCCAGTACTTC. The encoded protein is CASAASLAVETQYF. This chain connects TRBV5-1 to TRBJ2-5; 8 bases map to TRBD2. This CDR3 is 14 amino acids long. V was pared by 7 bases and J by 5 bases, with 10 bases of the junction left unmatched. Germline values: CDR1 SGHRS, CDR2 YFSETQ.